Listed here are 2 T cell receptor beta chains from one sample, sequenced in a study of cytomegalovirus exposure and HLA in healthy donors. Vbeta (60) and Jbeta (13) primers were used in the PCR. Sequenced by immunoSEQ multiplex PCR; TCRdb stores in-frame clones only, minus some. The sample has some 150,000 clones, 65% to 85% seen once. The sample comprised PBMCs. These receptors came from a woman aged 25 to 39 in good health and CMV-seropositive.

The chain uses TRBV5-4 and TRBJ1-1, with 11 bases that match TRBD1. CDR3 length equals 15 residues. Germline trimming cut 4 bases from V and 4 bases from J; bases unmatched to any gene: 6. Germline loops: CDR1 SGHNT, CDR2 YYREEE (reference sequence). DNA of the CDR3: TGTGCCAGCAGCCCTAATGGGACAGGGGGCACTGAAGCTTTCTTT. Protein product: CASSPNGTGGTEAFF.

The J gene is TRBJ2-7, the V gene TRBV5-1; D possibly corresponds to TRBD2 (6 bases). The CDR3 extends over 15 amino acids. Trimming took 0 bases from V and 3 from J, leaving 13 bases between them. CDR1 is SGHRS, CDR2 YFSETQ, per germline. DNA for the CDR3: TGCGCCAGCAGCTTGGCCCTGGGGGGTGGCTACGAGCAGTACTTC. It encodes CASSLALGGGYEQYF.